This T cell receptor (beta chain) appears in the sequencing data of a study of shared T cell receptors in the human thymus. TCRdb keeps only in-frame clones here, not all; method: immunoSEQ multiplex PCR. The sample yields approximately 760,000 clones, 80% to 90% seen once. The V gene end was trimmed by 1 base and the J gene end by 1 base; junction bases not matched to a gene: 7. CDR1 is SGHTA and CDR2 is FQGNSA in the germline V gene. This CDR3 spans 17 amino acids. These records were also assigned to another study, of human thymus T cells. This second study notes: From resections taken during corrective heart surgery, the thymus tissue was obtained.

The TCR was taken from a girl under two years old with a congenital heart defect. The material sequenced was thymocytes. The chain carries TRBV7-2 and TRBJ2-3; 8 bases are shared with TRBD2. Here the CDR3 reads CASSLDSSGGRTDTQYF. In DNA form, the CDR3 reads TGTGCCAGCAGCTTAGATTCAAGCGGGGGACGCACAGATACGCAGTATTTT.